The 26 T cell receptor beta chains given below trace back to one sample, sequenced in a study of T cell responses to AZD1222 COVID-19 vaccine. Some clones are missing from TCRdb's copy, which holds only in-frame ones; the method was immunoSEQ multiplex PCR. The sample yields approximately 120,000 clones, around nine tenths seen once. Sequencing used peripheral blood, obtained on day 0 of AZD1222 vaccination. All receptors derive from an adult in good health.

This clone was seen a few times. The chain couples TRBV27 to TRBJ2-1; 9 bases fit TRBD1. Per the germline V gene, CDR1 is MNHEY and CDR2 is SMNVEV (reference sequence). The CDR3 has 14 residues. V lost 4 bases, J lost 15 bases, and 13 bases stayed unmatched. The CDR3: CASSSPLRDRVPFF. The CDR3, as DNA: TGTGCCAGCAGTTCGCCCCTACGGGACAGGGTGCCGTTCTTC.

The chain links TRBV6-1 to TRBJ1-5, with D unresolved. V gave up 1 base and J gave up 5 bases, with 9 bases separating them. CDR1 is MNHNS and CDR2 is SASEGT in the germline V gene. This CDR3 is built from 14 residues. The CDR3 sequence is CASSEGRQDQPQHF. In DNA, the CDR3 is TGTGCCAGCAGTGAAGGGCGGCAAGATCAGCCCCAGCATTTT.

The rearrangement joins TRBV2 to TRBJ1-4; 7 positions match TRBD1. J gave up 5 bases and V 10 bases, and 4 bases lay outside the gene matches. Germline V gives CDR1 SNHLY, CDR2 FYNNEI. The CDR3 sequence is 12 residues long. The CDR3: CATTGKNEKLFF. The CDR3 nucleotides are TGTGCCACGACAGGGAAGAATGAAAAACTGTTTTTT.

The rearrangement uses TRBV5-6 and TRBJ2-2; a weak D match, TRBD1 (5 bases). Germline values: CDR1 SGHDT, CDR2 YYEEEE. Trimming pared 1 base from V and 5 bases from J, leaving 9 bases between. The CDR3 spans 14 residues. The CDR3 region has the DNA TGTGCCAGCAGCTTGAGGGGATCGACCGGGGAGCTGTTTTTT. It encodes CASSLRGSTGELFF.

The chain combines TRBV2 with TRBJ2-6; the D gene is possibly TRBD2 (5 bases). The CDR3 has 15 amino acids. The V end was cut by 7 bases, the J end by 0 bases, with 10 bases between. CDR1 and CDR2 from the germline V gene are SNHLY and FYNNEI. In DNA, the CDR3 is TGTGCCAGCACCCTGGGAGTCTCTGGGGCCAACGTCCTGACTTTC. Its translation: CASTLGVSGANVLTF.

The chain uses TRBV11-2 and TRBJ2-1; TRBD2 matches 14 bases. The CDR3 runs to 17 residues. Per the germline V gene, CDR1 is SGHAT and CDR2 is FQNNGV. V gave up 6 bases and J gave up 5 bases; unmatched junction bases: 9. The CDR3 loop reads CASRLTSGRAYNNEQFF. CDR3 bases: TGTGCCAGCAGGTTGACTAGCGGGAGGGCCTATAACAATGAGCAGTTCTTC.

The chain is built from TRBV3-1 (or the pseudogene TRBV3-2) and TRBJ2-7; possibly TRBD1 or TRBD2 for D (6 bases each). The J call may be in error: the DNA end matches TRBJ2-1 better. This CDR3 comprises 15 residues. The V gene's germline CDR1 is LGHDT and CDR2 YNNKEL (reference sequence). CDR3 region: CASSQDQGGGNEQFF. The CDR3, as DNA: TGTGCCAGCAGCCAAGATCAAGGAGGGGGGAATGAGCAGTTCTTC.

The chain joins TRBV6-5 to TRBJ2-5; D is uncertain. Germline-derived CDR1 and CDR2 are MNHEY and SVGAGI. CDR3 length: 12 residues. V gave up 6 bases and J gave up 4 bases, with 9 bases separating them. The CDR3 nucleotides read TGTGCCAGCAGGATGGCCCCAGAGACCCAGTACTTC. Its translation is CASRMAPETQYF.

A single count supports this clone. V usage is TRBV29-1 and J usage is TRBJ2-1; TRBD2 is a possible D gene (7 bases). The CDR3 has 13 amino acids. Germline V gene sequence: CDR1 SQVTM, CDR2 ANQGSEA. Trimming left V 4 bases short and J 5 bases short, with 12 bases between. The CDR3 DNA follows: TGCAGCGTTGTTCGGGGGGCCGACAATGAGCAGTTCTTC. Its translation: CSVVRGADNEQFF.

This clone came up once. The rearrangement links TRBV5-1 to TRBJ2-1; D unclear. The CDR3 consists of 14 residues. V dropped 3 bases and J dropped 0 bases, with 7 bases sitting between them. From germline, CDR1 is SGHRS and CDR2 YFSETQ. Here the CDR3 reads CASSSMDSYNEQFF. In DNA, the CDR3 is TGCGCCAGCAGCTCCATGGACTCCTACAATGAGCAGTTCTTC.

The chain has TRBV4-1 and TRBJ2-7; TRBD1 aligns across 9 bases. The germline V gene encodes CDR1 MGHRA and CDR2 YSYEKL. V dropped 1 base and J dropped 2; count of bases not matched to a gene: 6. This CDR3 comprises 16 residues. CDR3 sequence reads: CASSQAGTGLTYEQYF. The DNA of the CDR3 is TGCGCCAGCAGCCAAGCAGGGACAGGGCTCACCTACGAGCAGTACTTC.

The chain links TRBV20-1 to TRBJ1-5; D not certain. CDR1 and CDR2 (germline): DFQATT, SNEGSKA (reference sequence). This CDR3 has 11 amino acids. V lost 1 base and J lost 6, with 4 bases in between. The CDR3 nucleotides read TGCAGTGCTAGAGTTGGTCAGCCCCAGCATTTT. This gives the protein CSARVGQPQHF.

The J gene is TRBJ2-7, the V gene TRBV10-3; 11 bases fit TRBD2. The V segment lost 10 bases and the J segment 6 bases; nucleotides outside the gene matches: 8. Germline V gene sequence: CDR1 ENHRY, CDR2 SYGVKD. The CDR3 consists of 13 residues. CDR3 bases: TGTGCCACCGAGACTAGCGGGATGGGCGAGCAGTACTTC. This codes for CATETSGMGEQYF.

This clone was counted a single time. The chain combines TRBV2 with TRBJ1-5; a possible D gene is TRBD1 (6 bases). CDR1 is SNHLY and CDR2 is FYNNEI in the germline V gene. Trimming took 2 bases from V and 7 from J, leaving 12 bases between them. The CDR3 has 14 amino acids. CDR3 residues: CASSETGIEQPQHF. The CDR3 coding sequence is TGTGCCAGCAGTGAAACAGGGATAGAACAGCCCCAGCATTTT.

This chain joins TRBV28 and TRBJ1-1; 10 bases match TRBD1. There are 14 residues in the CDR3. Unmatched junction bases numbered 4, after V lost 3 bases and J lost 6 bases. Germline V lookup: CDR1 MDHEN, CDR2 SYDVKM. CDR3: CASSLGQGSSEAFF. In DNA form, the CDR3 reads TGTGCCAGCAGTTTGGGACAGGGGTCGTCTGAAGCTTTCTTT.

CDR3 amino acids: CASSSREVGTDTQYF. The DNA of the CDR3 is TGTGCCAGCAGCTCGCGGGAGGTCGGCACAGATACGCAGTATTTT. The chain has TRBV3-1 (or the pseudogene TRBV3-2) and TRBJ2-3; 8 nucleotides match TRBD2. Germline CDR1 reads LGHDT; CDR2 reads YNNKEL (reference sequence). The J segment lost 1 base and the V segment lost 5 bases, leaving 5 bases of the junction unmatched. The CDR3 is 15 amino acids.

The rearrangement uses TRBV18 and TRBJ1-4; TRBD1 matches 8 bases. This CDR3 has 15 residues. V shed 3 bases and J 5 bases; nucleotides not matched to a gene: 5. Germline V gene sequence: CDR1 KGHSH, CDR2 LQKENI. CDR3 residues: CASSPTRDRNEKLFF. The CDR3 bases are TGTGCCAGCTCACCGACCCGGGACAGGAATGAAAAACTGTTTTTT.

The V call is TRBV21-1, the J call TRBJ1-1; the D segment call TRBD1 is taken from the table without a DNA check. TRBV21-1 is assigned pseudogene status. The CDR3 totals 15 residues. CDR3 loop: CASRRGHCYRLGAFF. As DNA, the CDR3 is TGTGCCAGCAGAAGGGGACATTGTTATCGACTTGGAGCTTTCTTT.

The J gene is TRBJ1-1, the V gene TRBV7-9, with TRBD1 as a possible D gene (5 bases). The CDR3 extends over 13 amino acids. Trimming stripped 3 bases from V and 0 bases from J, with 5 bases between. Germline V lookup: CDR1 SEHNR, CDR2 FQNEAQ (reference sequence). CDR3 sequence: CASSLDMNTEAFF. Written as DNA, the CDR3 is TGTGCCAGCAGCTTGGACATGAACACTGAAGCTTTCTTT.

The V call is TRBV6-1, the J call TRBJ2-5; weak D call: TRBD2 (5 bases). The CDR3 extends over 14 amino acids. V lost 1 base and J 4 bases, leaving 10 bases between the germline ends. Germline V gives CDR1 MNHNS, CDR2 SASEGT. As DNA, the CDR3 is TGTGCCAGCAGTGAAGGGCTAGCCAGAGAGACCCAGTACTTC. Encoded protein: CASSEGLARETQYF.

The table lists this clone with a count of one. V usage is TRBV28 and J usage is TRBJ2-7, with D unresolved. With 5 bases removed from V and 3 bases from J, the gap between germline ends came to 17 bases. The CDR3 totals 15 residues. Germline V gives CDR1 MDHEN, CDR2 SYDVKM. CDR3 DNA: TGTGCCAGCAGTCCCCGACACCCGAGTAACTACGAGCAGTACTTC. Encoded protein: CASSPRHPSNYEQYF.

The V gene is TRBV3-1 (or the pseudogene TRBV3-2), the J gene TRBJ2-1; tentatively, D is TRBD1 or TRBD2 (5 bases each). The CDR3 extends over 14 amino acids. The germline V gene has CDR1 LGHDT and CDR2 YNNKEL (reference sequence). Deletions cut 1 base from V and 9 bases from J, with 13 bases between. In DNA, the CDR3 is TGTGCCAGCAGCCAAGGTGGGACCTCTGGTGAGCAGTTCTTC. Encoded protein: CASSQGGTSGEQFF.

V usage is TRBV27 and J usage is TRBJ2-1, with D perhaps assigned TRBD1 or TRBD2 (5 bases each). This CDR3 is built from 16 residues. Trimming took off 7 bases at V and 0 bases at J, with 16 bases between the two ends. From germline, CDR1 is MNHEY and CDR2 SMNVEV (reference sequence). The CDR3: CASMGRTVGSYNEQFF. The CDR3 DNA follows: TGTGCCAGCATGGGACGAACAGTCGGCTCCTACAATGAGCAGTTCTTC.

The chain is built from TRBV7-9 and TRBJ2-3; the D gene is possibly TRBD2 (5 bases). CDR3 size: 12 residues. The ends were cut back, 9 bases at V and 14 bases at J, with 21 bases in the middle. CDR1 is SEHNR, CDR2 FQNEAQ, per germline (reference sequence). CDR3 sequence: CASLTSANLPYF. The DNA for the CDR3 is TGTGCCAGTTTAACTAGTGCCAACCTCCCGTATTTT.

The J gene is TRBJ2-4, the V gene TRBV4-1; weak D call: TRBD2 (5 bases). The V gene lost 6 bases and the J gene lost 0 bases, with 15 bases spanning the gap. The CDR3 has 16 residues. Germline loops: CDR1 MGHRA, CDR2 YSYEKL. The CDR3 protein is CASRRTHRGAKNIQYF. The CDR3 DNA is TGCGCCAGCAGAAGGACGCATCGGGGAGCCAAAAACATTCAGTACTTC.

This clone has only one observation. The chain employs TRBV19 and TRBJ2-1; 12 bases line up with TRBD2. Per the germline V gene, CDR1 is LNHDA and CDR2 is SQIVND (reference sequence). V lost 6 bases to trimming and J lost 5 bases; unmatched junction nucleotides: 5. CDR3 length: 15 residues. CDR3 amino acids: CASRLAGGRNNEQFF. The CDR3 DNA reads as TGTGCCAGTAGACTAGCGGGAGGTCGGAACAATGAGCAGTTCTTC.